The text below deals with one TCR beta chain. The antigen remains unidentified. The CDR3 contains 12 residues. With 8 bases removed from V and 3 bases from J, the gap between germline ends came to 11 bases. From germline, CDR1 is SGHDN and CDR2 FVKESK. The sample comes from a study of OX40 agonist ivuxolimab in advanced cancers. Study background: An anti-OX40 (CD134) antibody with agonistic activity, ivuxolimab, was administered to patients.

Notes on the study in general: What antigens the expanded peripheral T cells recognized was never established. Partial responders treated at 0.1-3.0 mg/kg exhibited clonal expansion among the lowest measured.

Blood got drawn at baseline, again on cycle 4 day 1, and then on cycle 7 day 1. Method: immunoSEQ multiplex PCR; TCRdb's copy keeps in-frame clones and lacks some. The table shows roughly 38,000 clones, with around 87% occurring only once. The chain combines TRBV14 with TRBJ2-7; D possibly corresponds to TRBD2 (5 bases). Material: CD4+ or CD8+ T cells sorted from blood, obtained in a trial of the OX40 agonist ivuxolimab. This receptor was taken from an adult with an advanced solid tumor such as melanoma, head and neck, liver or kidney cancer. For the CDR3, the DNA is TGTGCCAGCGGCAGGACTGTCTACGAGCAGTACTTC. It yields the protein CASGRTVYEQYF.